A single sample gave rise to the 20 T cell receptor beta chains below, sequenced in a study of blood T cell repertoires in COVID-19. Assay: immunoSEQ multiplex PCR; the TCRdb copy retains only in-frame clones and omits some. The sample includes more than 65,000 clones, about 70% seen only once; the top ten take roughly 20%. The sequencing sample was made of peripheral blood. The origin of the receptors is a woman over 75 with active or convalescent COVID-19.

CDR3: CASSQVAARGPYTDTQYF. The CDR3 DNA sequence: TGCGCCAGCAGCCAAGTGGCGGCTAGGGGTCCGTACACAGATACGCAGTATTTT. The V gene is TRBV4-3, the J gene TRBJ2-3, with D possibly matching TRBD1 (5 bases). This CDR3 is 18 amino acids long. V was clipped by 1 base and J by 2 bases, with 19 bases between them. CDR1 LGHNA and CDR2 YSLEER come from the germline V gene.

The rearrangement links TRBV5-8 to TRBJ1-6; D not certain. The V end lost 5 bases, the J end lost 9 bases, and 12 bases lay between the germline ends. The CDR3 is 13 residues long. Per the germline V gene, CDR1 is SGHTS and CDR2 is YDEGEE. CDR3 in DNA: TGTGCCAGCAGACAGCTCGCCGTTTCACCCCTCCACTTT. Amino acid sequence: CASRQLAVSPLHF.

The genes are TRBV6-2 or TRBV6-3 and TRBJ2-1, with D perhaps TRBD2 (5 bases). CDR1 and CDR2 (germline): MNHEY, SVGEGT. V was trimmed by 6 bases and J by 6 bases, leaving 9 bases between them. The CDR3 sequence is 12 residues long. Here the CDR3 reads CASSPGLNEQFF. The CDR3 nucleotides read TGTGCCAGCAGCCCCGGACTCAATGAGCAGTTCTTC.

V and J are TRBV6-5 and TRBJ1-1, with a tentative D call TRBD1 (5 bases). Germline V gives CDR1 MNHEY, CDR2 SVGAGI. The CDR3 covers 13 residues. V was pared by 2 bases and J by 4 bases, with 8 bases between. CDR3: CASSYLGATEAFF. CDR3 sequence (DNA): TGTGCCAGCAGTTACCTTGGGGCCACTGAAGCTTTCTTT.

The chain carries TRBV27 and TRBJ2-1, with 7 bases aligning to TRBD2. The CDR3 covers 14 residues. Germline V lookup: CDR1 MNHEY, CDR2 SMNVEV (reference sequence). Trimming cost V 8 bases and J 2 bases; bases outside gene matches: 6. CDR3 residues: CASCRRGTYNEQFF. CDR3 DNA: TGTGCCAGCTGTAGGCGGGGGACCTACAATGAGCAGTTCTTC.

The chain recombines TRBV11-2 with TRBJ2-5; tentatively, D is TRBD1 (8 bases). The CDR3 extends over 15 amino acids. Trimming took off 5 bases at V and 4 bases at J, with 17 bases between the two ends. The germline V gene encodes CDR1 SGHAT and CDR2 FQNNGV. This CDR3 is CASSLETGEGETQYF. CDR3 coding DNA: TGTGCCAGCAGCCTCGAGACAGGGGAGGGAGAGACCCAGTACTTC.

In its sample, this clone was seen many times. This sequence joins TRBV7-9 and TRBJ1-2, with a possible D match to TRBD1 (5 bases). Germline CDR1 and CDR2: SEHNR and FQNEAQ (reference sequence). The CDR3 loop spans 15 amino acids. V lost 4 bases and J 8 bases, leaving 20 bases between the germline ends. This CDR3 is CASSSIRVPLGGYTF. The CDR3 DNA reads TGTGCCAGCAGCTCCATCAGGGTTCCTCTAGGGGGCTACACCTTC.

This clone has a handful of counts. The chain has TRBV27 and TRBJ1-1, with a possible D match to TRBD1 (6 bases). CDR1 is MNHEY, CDR2 SMNVEV, per germline (reference sequence). V dropped 6 bases and J dropped 3 bases, with 26 bases sitting between them. The CDR3 is 18 residues long. The DNA of the CDR3 is TGTGCCAGCAGATCCCAAGGAAAGGGACACCGGTTGGACACTGAAGCTTTCTTT. Translating gives CASRSQGKGHRLDTEAFF.

The chain joins TRBV11-3 to TRBJ2-5; TRBD2 matches 10 bases. Germline lookup yields CDR1 SGHNT and CDR2 YENEEA. V was pared by 3 bases and J by 4 bases, with 11 bases of the junction left unmatched. This CDR3 has 17 amino acids. The CDR3 loop is CASSFYGSSGGGETQYF. The CDR3 coding sequence is TGTGCCAGCAGCTTCTACGGTTCTAGCGGGGGTGGAGAGACCCAGTACTTC.

This clone was seen just once. V gene TRBV15 combines with J gene TRBJ2-5; D is perhaps TRBD2 (6 bases). The ends were cut back, 1 base at V and 5 bases at J, with 17 bases in the middle. Germline lookup yields CDR1 LNHNV and CDR2 YYDKDF (reference sequence). The CDR3 has 16 amino acids. This CDR3 reads CATSRGAGGATETQYF. As DNA, the CDR3 is TGTGCCACCAGCAGAGGAGCGGGCGGGGCGACGGAGACCCAGTACTTC.

This clone has only one observation. No DNA is shown, since the ends of the CDR3 on it are uncertain; the CDR3 is the one TCRdb lists. This chain connects TRBV27 to TRBJ1-2; the DNA was not compared with TRBD1, the D call given in the table. The V gene's germline CDR1 is MNHEY and CDR2 SMNVEV (reference sequence). Termini included, the CDR3 measures 14 amino acids. The CDR3 reads CASSPWGQGSFWTF.

This sequence joins TRBV5-4 and TRBJ1-1, with D perhaps matching TRBD1 (5 bases). The ends were cut back, 4 bases at V and 6 bases at J, with 13 bases in the middle. The CDR3 sequence is 13 residues long. Germline V gives CDR1 SGHNT, CDR2 YYREEE (reference sequence). The chain's CDR3 is CASSLAGIPEAFF. The DNA of the CDR3 is TGTGCCAGCAGCCTGGCAGGGATCCCTGAAGCTTTCTTT.

This chain links TRBV18 with TRBJ2-7; tentatively, D is TRBD2 (6 bases). With 1 base removed from V and 4 bases from J, the gap between germline ends came to 17 bases. The CDR3 totals 16 residues. Germline V gene sequence: CDR1 KGHSH, CDR2 LQKENI. The CDR3 region is CASSPQGRAGGYEQYF. The CDR3 DNA reads TGTGCCAGCTCACCACAGGGACGAGCAGGAGGGTACGAGCAGTACTTC.

This clone was detected many times. CDR3 nucleotide sequence: TGTGCCAGCAGTGAAGAGATGGAGGGAGGATCACCCCTCCACTTT. Amino acids: CASSEEMEGGSPLHF. The chain combines TRBV6-1 with TRBJ1-6; no definite D call. This CDR3 is built from 15 residues. Trimming took off 1 base at V and 10 bases at J, with 14 bases between the two ends. Germline CDR1 reads MNHNS; CDR2 reads SASEGT.

This chain connects TRBV3-1 (or the pseudogene TRBV3-2) to TRBJ2-2, with 9 bases matching TRBD1. V gave up 4 bases and J gave up 4 bases; unmatched junction bases: 10. The germline V gene has CDR1 LGHDT and CDR2 YNNKEL (reference sequence). The CDR3 is 17 residues long. In nucleotides, the CDR3 is TGTGCCAGCAGCCTTGAGGGGACGGGACAGGGCACCGGGGAGCTGTTTTTT. Translating it yields CASSLEGTGQGTGELFF.

This clone came up a few times. The chain joins TRBV9 to TRBJ1-5; D possibly corresponds to TRBD1 (5 bases). Germline loops: CDR1 SGDLS, CDR2 YYNGEE. Trimming took 4 bases from V and 4 from J, leaving 15 bases between them. CDR3 length: 15 residues. Here the CDR3 DNA reads TGTGCCAGCAGCCCCTTTTGGGGGGAAAATCAGCCCCAGCATTTT. Translation: CASSPFWGENQPQHF.

The chain combines TRBV11-2 with TRBJ1-2; D may be TRBD1 (6 bases). In germline, CDR1 is SGHAT, CDR2 FQNNGV. This CDR3 is built from 14 residues. The V and J ends lost 4 bases and 4 bases respectively, with 13 bases between them. The CDR3 region is CASSSSPDSYGYTF. In DNA form, the CDR3 reads TGTGCCAGCAGCTCCTCCCCGGACAGCTATGGCTACACCTTC.

A single count supports this clone. This chain connects TRBV7-2 to TRBJ1-6; TRBD1 matches at 7 bases. CDR1 SGHTA and CDR2 FQGNSA come from the germline V gene. The CDR3 covers 15 residues. The junction had 4 bases not matched to a gene; V was cut back by 1 base and J by 7 bases. The CDR3 sequence is CASSLEGGPNSPLHF. CDR3 nucleotide sequence: TGTGCCAGCAGCTTAGAAGGGGGCCCGAATTCACCCCTCCACTTT.

The rearrangement uses TRBV19 and TRBJ2-3; 8 bases match TRBD1. This CDR3 comprises 16 residues. The germline CDR1 and CDR2 sequences are LNHDA and SQIVND (reference sequence). J lost 4 bases, V lost 2 bases, and 8 bases had no gene match. CDR3 in DNA: TGTGCCAGTAGTATAAAACAGGGGGGCCGGGCAGATACGCAGTATTTT. Translated: CASSIKQGGRADTQYF.

The chain couples TRBV4-3 to TRBJ2-5; perhaps TRBD1 as D (6 bases). The V and J ends lost 0 bases and 7 bases respectively, with 9 bases between them. CDR1 is LGHNA, CDR2 YSLEER, per germline. CDR3 length: 13 residues. For the CDR3, the DNA is TGCGCCAGCAGCCAAGATAGGGGGTGGACCCAGTACTTC. Its protein is CASSQDRGWTQYF.